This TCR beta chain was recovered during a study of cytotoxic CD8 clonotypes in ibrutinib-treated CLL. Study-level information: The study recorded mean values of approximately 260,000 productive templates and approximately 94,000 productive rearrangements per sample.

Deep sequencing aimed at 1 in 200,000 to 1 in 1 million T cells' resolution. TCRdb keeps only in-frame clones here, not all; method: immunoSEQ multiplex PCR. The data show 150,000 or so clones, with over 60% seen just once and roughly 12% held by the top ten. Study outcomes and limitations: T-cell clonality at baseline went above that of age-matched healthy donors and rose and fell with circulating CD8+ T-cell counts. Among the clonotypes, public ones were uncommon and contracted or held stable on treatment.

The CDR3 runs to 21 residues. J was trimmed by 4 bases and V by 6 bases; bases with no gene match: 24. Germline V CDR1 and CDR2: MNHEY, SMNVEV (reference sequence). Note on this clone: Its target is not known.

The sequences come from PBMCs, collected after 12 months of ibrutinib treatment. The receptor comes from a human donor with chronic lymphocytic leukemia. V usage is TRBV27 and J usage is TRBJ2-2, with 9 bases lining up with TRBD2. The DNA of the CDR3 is TGTGCCAGCAGCGACCGACCAGGGGCTAGCGGGACCCGCACAAGCACCGGGGAGCTGTTTTTT. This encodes CASSDRPGASGTRTSTGELFF.